One and the same sample provided the 6 T cell receptor beta chains below, sequenced in a study of cytomegalovirus exposure and HLA in healthy donors. Vbeta (60) and Jbeta (13) primers were used in the PCR. Data came from immunoSEQ multiplex PCR; TCRdb stores just in-frame clones and leaves some out. This table has about 130,000 clones, more than 80% appearing once. The sequenced sample consisted of PBMCs. The receptors shown here come from a man under 40 in good health and CMV-seropositive.

This chain links TRBV23-1 with TRBJ2-2, with 10 bases lining up with TRBD2. TRBV23-1 counts as an open reading frame of uncertain function. The V and J ends lost 11 bases and 0 bases, in that order; junction bases with no gene match: 12. The CDR3 has 17 residues. This CDR3 is CAAGRLAGASNTGELFF. CDR3 DNA: TGCGCCGCCGGACGGCTAGCGGGGGCCTCGAACACCGGGGAGCTGTTTTTT.

V is TRBV7-9 and J is TRBJ2-1; tentatively, D is TRBD1 (6 bases). This CDR3 comprises 17 residues. In germline, CDR1 is SEHNR, CDR2 FQNEAQ (reference sequence). Trimming stripped 5 bases from V and 4 bases from J, with 21 bases between. The CDR3 loop is CASSPLGGPRSYNEQFF. In DNA, the CDR3 is TGTGCCAGCAGCCCCTTAGGGGGTCCACGCAGTTACAATGAGCAGTTCTTC.

The chain employs TRBV5-1 and TRBJ1-4; 12 bases are shared with TRBD1. The V and J ends lost 0 bases and 3 bases, in that order; junction bases with no gene match: 6. Germline loops: CDR1 SGHRS, CDR2 YFSETQ. This CDR3 has 18 amino acids. The CDR3 protein is CASSLEPGQGAPNEKLFF. In DNA, the CDR3 is TGCGCCAGCAGCTTGGAGCCGGGACAGGGGGCGCCTAATGAAAAACTGTTTTTT.

This chain's CDR3 is CASSLNRGRAGYTF. For the CDR3, the DNA is TGTGCCAGCAGCTTAAACAGGGGGCGGGCTGGCTACACCTTC. V gene TRBV7-8 combines with J gene TRBJ1-2; 9 bases match TRBD1. Germline CDR1 SGHVS, CDR2 FQNEAQ. The junction had 5 bases not matched to a gene; V was cut back by 2 bases and J by 7 bases. The CDR3 runs 14 residues.

This clone came up once. V and J are TRBV27 and TRBJ1-1; possibly TRBD1 for D (5 bases). The ends were cut back, 8 bases at V and 6 bases at J, with 13 bases in the middle. Germline CDR1 is MNHEY and CDR2 is SMNVEV (reference sequence). The CDR3 spans 12 residues. CDR3 bases: TGTGCCAGCTCGGCGGGGGGGGCTGAAGCTTTCTTT. Translated, it gives CASSAGGAEAFF.

This chain connects TRBV6-5 to TRBJ1-5, with D perhaps matching TRBD1 (5 bases). The CDR3 runs 14 residues. V lost 2 bases to trimming and J lost 3 bases, with 8 bases between them. CDR1 is MNHEY, CDR2 SVGAGI, per germline. CDR3 region: CASSYGATNQPQHF. Written as DNA, the CDR3 is TGTGCCAGCAGTTACGGGGCCACCAATCAGCCCCAGCATTTT.